This T cell receptor beta chain was documented in a study of T cells in Graves' hyperthyroidism and ophthalmopathy. Study-level results: A median around 6.8 months before onset, the model predicted ophthalmopathy.

Not enrolled were patients with uncontrolled infection, other autoimmune disease, pregnancy or lactation. TCR beta CDR3 regions were amplified from RNA. The TCR CDR3 first-round RT-PCR relied on the HTBI primer set. Using its own MiXCR run on the multiplex PCR reads, TCRdb lists one record per CDR3 protein. This sample has 690,000 or so distinct CDR3 sequences, with approximately 18% found just once. In this sample, this clonotype turned up many times. Its antigen is as yet unknown. Germline CDR1 GTSNPN, CDR2 SVGIG (reference sequence). The CDR3 consists of 14 residues. With 2 bases clipped from V and 2 bases from J, the junction kept 5 bases outside the gene matches.

The sample was blood. The clonotype was recovered from a woman aged 50 to 65 with Graves' hyperthyroidism that later progressed to Graves' ophthalmopathy. This chain connects TRBV30 to TRBJ2-7, with 8 nucleotides matching TRBD1. CDR3 protein: CAWSRDRSPYEQYF. The CDR3 region has the DNA TGTGCCTGGAGTCGGGACAGGTCCCCCTACGAGCAGTACTTC.